What follows are 14 T cell receptor beta chains derived from one specimen sequenced in a study of Tregs in tolerant kidney transplant recipients (dated by TCRdb to between 2018 and 2020). In the paper's terms, the time point label means: blood sample drawn before combined kidney and bone marrow transplant. The method was the immunoSEQ multiplex PCR assay. Drawn from immuneACCESS, this table holds only the in-frame rearrangements with V and J called that TCRdb kept. Clones are partly lost; checked studies trace under half to an unresolved V gene and leave the rest unexplained. Counted in this sample were about 64,000 clones; 98% of them appeared once. Together, the top ten hold around 0.34% of the sample. Here the sequenced sample was Tregs from blood, taken before the transplant. The receptors shown here come from a human donor who received a combined kidney and bone marrow transplant.

The gene calls are TRBV30 and TRBJ1-1; D is unresolved. The V and J ends lost 0 bases and 14 bases respectively, with 19 bases between them. Germline CDR1 is GTSNPN and CDR2 is SVGIG (reference sequence). The CDR3 spans 13 residues. The CDR3 DNA reads as TGTGCCTGGAGTGTAAACAGCGGCCTATTAATCTTCTTT. It is translated as CAWSVNSGLLIFF.

This clone was seen just once. V gene TRBV7-2 combines with J gene TRBJ1-4, with 7 bases identical to TRBD1. V gave up 1 base and J gave up 7 bases; unmatched junction bases: 3. The CDR3 runs to 14 residues. Germline loops: CDR1 SGHTA, CDR2 FQGNSA. CDR3 amino acids: CASSLEGAIEKLFF. DNA of the CDR3: TGTGCCAGCAGCTTAGAGGGGGCTATTGAAAAACTGTTTTTT.

The V and J genes are TRBV5-6 and TRBJ1-2, with 7 bases lining up with TRBD1. This CDR3 region has 14 residues. The trim removed 4 bases at V and 3 bases at J, leaving 6 bases unmatched. CDR1 SGHDT and CDR2 YYEEEE come from the germline V gene. In DNA form, the CDR3 reads TGTGCCAGCAGCGACCCGGACAGGTACTATGGCTACACCTTC. This sequence encodes CASSDPDRYYGYTF.

The chain recombines TRBV15 with TRBJ1-3; D possibly corresponds to TRBD1 (6 bases). The germline V and J ends were trimmed by 1 base and 4 bases, with 8 bases remaining between them. The CDR3 spans 14 residues. CDR1 and CDR2 (germline): LNHNV, YYDKDF (reference sequence). CDR3 DNA: TGTGCCACCAGCAGAGCAGGGGAGGGAAACACCATATATTTT. Translated, it gives CATSRAGEGNTIYF.

The chain combines TRBV19 with TRBJ1-2; no clear D. The CDR3 sequence is 12 residues long. The V end was cut by 3 bases, the J end by 7 bases, with 9 bases between. The germline V gene has CDR1 LNHDA and CDR2 SQIVND (reference sequence). The CDR3 here is CASSIEGRGYTF. CDR3 DNA sequence: TGTGCCAGTAGTATTGAGGGTCGTGGCTACACCTTC.

V is TRBV7-8 and J is TRBJ2-6, with D possibly matching TRBD1 (6 bases). Germline V gene lookup returns CDR1 SGHVS and CDR2 FQNEAQ. The CDR3 length is 18 residues. The V end lost 5 bases, the J end lost 0 bases, and 17 bases lay between the germline ends. CDR3 coding DNA: TGTGCCAGCAGCCTGAGGGGGATACTTTACTCTGGGGCCAACGTCCTGACTTTC. It specifies CASSLRGILYSGANVLTF.

This chain uses TRBV19 with TRBJ2-7, with D possibly matching TRBD1 (6 bases). Germline CDR1 is LNHDA and CDR2 is SQIVND (reference sequence). The CDR3 is made up of 15 amino acids. Trimming shortened V by 1 base and J by 0 bases, and 10 bases separated the two germline ends. CDR3 nucleotide sequence: TGTGCCAGTAGTATAGCGGGGACACCCTCCTACGAGCAGTACTTC. Amino acid sequence: CASSIAGTPSYEQYF.

The CDR3 DNA sequence: TGCAGCGTTGCCCAAAGAGGGGGCGCTGAAGCTTTCTTT. This sequence encodes CSVAQRGGAEAFF. The chain carries TRBV29-1 and TRBJ1-1; 7 bases line up with TRBD1. Germline V gives CDR1 SQVTM, CDR2 ANQGSEA. The CDR3 length is 13 residues. V was clipped by 4 bases and J by 6 bases; unmatched bases: 8.

This clone has just one count. The chain combines TRBV2 with TRBJ1-1, with 8 bases fitting TRBD1. This CDR3 spans 13 amino acids. The V and J ends lost 8 bases and 3 bases, in that order; junction bases with no gene match: 5. Per germline, CDR1 SNHLY and CDR2 FYNNEI. DNA for the CDR3: TGTGCCAGCGAGGAACAGGGGGACACTGAAGCTTTCTTT. This gives the protein CASEEQGDTEAFF.

The chain recombines TRBV7-9 with TRBJ1-2; D uncertain. V was shortened by 10 bases and J by 2 bases, with 11 bases between the two germline ends. Germline lookup yields CDR1 SEHNR and CDR2 FQNEAQ (reference sequence). The CDR3 is 12 residues long. This chain's CDR3 is CATQQRNYGYTF. The CDR3 region has the DNA TGTGCCACCCAACAAAGAAACTATGGCTACACCTTC.

The rearrangement links TRBV5-1 to TRBJ2-3; possible D gene TRBD2, 6 bases. The V gene's germline CDR1 is SGHRS and CDR2 YFSETQ. This CDR3 is 13 amino acids long. V gave up 2 bases and J gave up 3 bases, with 7 bases separating them. The CDR3 sequence is CASSFGGTDTQYF. DNA of the CDR3: TGCGCCAGCAGCTTTGGGGGGACAGATACGCAGTATTTT.

V usage is TRBV10-3 and J usage is TRBJ1-2, with D hard to call. This CDR3 has 14 residues. Between the trimmed V and J ends, which lost 0 bases and 1 base, there was a span of 6 bases. Per germline, CDR1 ENHRY and CDR2 SYGVKD. The DNA of the CDR3 is TGTGCCATCAGTGAGTCGAGAGTTAACTATGGCTACACCTTC. Translation: CAISESRVNYGYTF.

The J gene is TRBJ1-5, the V gene TRBV7-8; D gene unclear. V lost 5 bases and J 10 bases, leaving 12 bases between the germline ends. Germline CDR1 SGHVS, CDR2 FQNEAQ. There are 12 residues in the CDR3. This CDR3 is CASSEISGPQHF. The CDR3 DNA reads as TGTGCCAGCAGCGAAATATCGGGTCCCCAGCATTTT. The complete variable domain, with remaining parts taken from reference TRBV7-8 and TRBJ1-5, reads GAGVSQSPRYKVAKRGQDVALRCDPISGHVSLFWYQQALGQGPEFLTYFQNEAQLDKSGLPSDRFFAERPEGSVSTLKIQRTQQEDSAVYLCASSEISGPQHFGDGTRLSIL.

J is TRBJ1-5 and V is TRBV7-2, with 7 bases lining up with TRBD1. The CDR3 covers 14 residues. Per germline, CDR1 SGHTA and CDR2 FQGNSA. The junction had 7 bases not matched to a gene; V was cut back by 5 bases and J by 6 bases. The CDR3 region is CASSLRQGGQPQHF. CDR3 DNA: TGTGCCAGCAGCCTCCGACAGGGAGGTCAGCCCCAGCATTTT. Full variable domain (outside the CDR3, taken from reference TRBV7-2 and TRBJ1-5): GAGVSQSPSNKVTEKGKDVELRCDPISGHTALYWYRQSLGQGLEFLIYFQGNSAPDKSGLPSDRFSAERTGGSVSTLTIQRTQQEDSAVYLCASSLRQGGQPQHFGDGTRLSIL.